Following are 3 T cell receptor beta chains from one sample sequenced in a study of OX40 agonist ivuxolimab in advanced cancers. TCRdb keeps only in-frame clones here, not all; method: immunoSEQ multiplex PCR. Among about 34,000 clones listed, 65% to 90% were seen once. Source: CD4+ or CD8+ T cells sorted from blood, taken in a trial of the OX40 agonist ivuxolimab. The receptors were sampled from an adult with an advanced solid tumor such as melanoma, head and neck, liver or kidney cancer.

The V call is TRBV19, the J call TRBJ1-1, with D maybe TRBD1 (6 bases). V was shortened by 0 bases and J by 0 bases, with 20 bases between the two germline ends. The CDR3 is 19 residues long. Per germline, CDR1 LNHDA and CDR2 SQIVND (reference sequence). The CDR3 spells CASSIDRGDTGRMNTEAFF. In DNA, the CDR3 is TGTGCCAGTAGTATAGATCGAGGGGACACCGGGAGGATGAACACTGAAGCTTTCTTT. The full variable domain, rest sourced from reference TRBV19 and TRBJ1-1, is DGGITQSPKYLFRKEGQNVTLSCEQNLNHDAMYWYRQDPGQGLRLIYYSQIVNDFQKGDIAEGYSVSREKKESFPLTVTSAQKNPTAFYLCASSIDRGDTGRMNTEAFFGQGTRLTVV.

The CDR3, as DNA: TGTGCCAGCGGGTTGGTGGGATACGAGCAGTACTTC. Residues: CASGLVGYEQYF. The rearrangement links TRBV6-1 to TRBJ2-7, with D uncertain. CDR1 and CDR2 (germline): MNHNS, SASEGT. Between the trimmed V and J ends, which lost 8 bases and 4 bases, there was a span of 12 bases. This CDR3 contains 12 residues.

This sequence joins TRBV30 and TRBJ1-6; the D gene is possibly TRBD1 (5 bases). There are 14 residues in the CDR3. Germline V gene lookup returns CDR1 GTSNPN and CDR2 SVGIG (reference sequence). V was clipped by 2 bases and J by 5 bases, with 10 bases between them. In nucleotides, the CDR3 is TGTGCCTGGAGTCGGGACTTCGATAATTCACCCCTCCACTTT. Translation gives CAWSRDFDNSPLHF.